This is a list of T cell receptor beta chains from one sample in a study of OX40 agonist ivuxolimab in advanced cancers. The method was immunoSEQ multiplex PCR; TCRdb's version includes in-frame clones alone and lacks a portion of them. Of some 40,000 clones listed, 85% to 95% are singletons. Sequenced here: CD4+ or CD8+ T cells sorted from blood, sampled in a trial of the OX40 agonist ivuxolimab. The source is an adult with an advanced solid tumor such as melanoma, head and neck, liver or kidney cancer. The CDR3 runs from the conserved cysteine through the conserved F or W. A D gene is named only where the DNA matches it firmly. Only some rows state a clone size, as once, few, many or a class for expanded clones.

clone size: .; V gene: TRBV13; J gene: TRBJ2-7; D gene: TRBD2; CDR3 DNA: TGTGCCAGCAGCTCCAAATCCCACGGGGGGGAGTCGTCCTACGAGCAGTACTTC; CDR3 protein: CASSSKSHGGESSYEQYF
clone size: .; V gene: TRBV14; J gene: TRBJ2-1; D gene: TRBD1; CDR3 DNA: TGTGCCAGCAGCCTCATGGGACAGAAGTTAAATGAGCAGTTCTTC; CDR3 protein: CASSLMGQKLNEQFF
clone size: .; V gene: TRBV9; J gene: TRBJ2-1; D gene: TRBD2; CDR3 DNA: TGTGCCAGCAGCTTGGGGACTACCTACAATGAGCAGTTCTTC; CDR3 protein: CASSLGTTYNEQFF
clone size: .; V gene: TRBV30; J gene: TRBJ2-3; D gene: .; CDR3 DNA: TGTGCCTGGAGTGGCCTGGTAGATACGCAGTATTTT; CDR3 protein: CAWSGLVDTQYF
clone size: .; V gene: TRBV2; J gene: TRBJ2-5; D gene: .; CDR3 DNA: TGTGCCAGCACTCTAACGGAGACCCAGTACTTC; CDR3 protein: CASTLTETQYF
clone size: .; V gene: TRBV5-6; J gene: TRBJ2-5; D gene: TRBD1; CDR3 DNA: TGTGCCAGCAGCGGGGGGACAGGGCCCTACCAAGAGACCCAGTACTTC; CDR3 protein: CASSGGTGPYQETQYF
clone size: .; V gene: TRBV7-9; J gene: TRBJ1-1; D gene: .; CDR3 DNA: TGTGCCAGCAGCTTAGCTATGAACACTGAAGCTTTCTTT; CDR3 protein: CASSLAMNTEAFF
clone size: .; V gene: TRBV7-9; J gene: TRBJ2-1; D gene: .; CDR3 DNA: TGTGCCAGCAGCTTAGCGGAGGGAGACCCCGATGAGCAGTTCTTC; CDR3 protein: CASSLAEGDPDEQFF
clone size: .; V gene: TRBV4-1; J gene: TRBJ2-7; D gene: .; CDR3 DNA: TGCGCCAGCAGCCAGGAAGCTACAGGAGCCTACGAGCAGTACTTC; CDR3 protein: CASSQEATGAYEQYF
clone size: .; V gene: TRBV4-2; J gene: TRBJ2-7; D gene: TRBD2; CDR3 DNA: TGTGCCAGCAGCGCCCGGACTAGCGGGAGCTACGAGCAGTACTTC; CDR3 protein: CASSARTSGSYEQYF
clone size: .; V gene: TRBV6-6; J gene: TRBJ1-5; D gene: .; CDR3 DNA: TGTGCCAGCAGTTACGCGGGGGTGGATCAGCCCCAGCATTTT; CDR3 protein: CASSYAGVDQPQHF
clone size: .; V gene: TRBV5-6; J gene: TRBJ2-1; D gene: TRBD2; CDR3 DNA: TGTGCCAGCACCAACCCCGGGACTAGTGGGAATGAGCAGTTCTTC; CDR3 protein: CASTNPGTSGNEQFF
clone size: .; V gene: TRBV29-1; J gene: TRBJ2-7; D gene: .; CDR3 DNA: TGCAGCGTGAGGACAGCAGGCTCCTACGAGCAGTACTTC; CDR3 protein: CSVRTAGSYEQYF
clone size: .; V gene: TRBV20-1; J gene: TRBJ2-7; D gene: .; CDR3 DNA: TGCAGTGCTCCTCTTTACTACGAGCAGTACTTC; CDR3 protein: CSAPLYYEQYF
clone size: .; V gene: TRBV7-9; J gene: TRBJ2-7; D gene: TRBD2; CDR3 DNA: TGTGCCAGCAGCCCACGGGCTAGCGGGGACAAAGAGCAGTACTTC; CDR3 protein: CASSPRASGDKEQYF
clone size: .; V gene: TRBV19; J gene: TRBJ1-5; D gene: TRBD1; CDR3 DNA: TGTGCCAGTAGAACAGGGGGCTTCTATCAGCCCCAGCATTTT; CDR3 protein: CASRTGGFYQPQHF
clone size: few; V gene: TRBV27; J gene: TRBJ2-7; D gene: .; CDR3 DNA: TGTGCCAGCGGGTCTGGCGAGCAGTACTTC; CDR3 protein: CASGSGEQYF
clone size: .; V gene: TRBV7-6; J gene: TRBJ2-1; D gene: TRBD2; CDR3 DNA: TGTGCCAGCAGCTTAGCGAGGACTAGCGGTTACAATGAGCAGTTCTTC; CDR3 protein: CASSLARTSGYNEQFF
clone size: .; V gene: TRBV29-1; J gene: TRBJ1-1; D gene: TRBD1; CDR3 DNA: TGCAGCGTCCCAGGGGGGCGGGCTGAAGCTTTCTTT; CDR3 protein: CSVPGGRAEAFF
clone size: .; V gene: TRBV6-1; J gene: TRBJ2-3; D gene: .; CDR3 DNA: TGTGCCAGCAGTGCCTGGACAGAGGGGACAGATACGCAGTATTTT; CDR3 protein: CASSAWTEGTDTQYF
clone size: .; V gene: TRBV27; J gene: TRBJ2-3; D gene: TRBD1; CDR3 DNA: TGTGCCAGCAGTTTTACAGGGGTTAGGACTGCGTCCCTCTACGAGGATACGCAGTATTTT; CDR3 protein: CASSFTGVRTASLYEDTQYF
clone size: .; V gene: TRBV2; J gene: TRBJ2-1; D gene: TRBD1; CDR3 DNA: TGTGCCAGCAGGCCCGGGACAGGGGGCGGGGACGAGCAGTTCTTC; CDR3 protein: CASRPGTGGGDEQFF
clone size: .; V gene: TRBV5-1; J gene: TRBJ1-1; D gene: .; CDR3 DNA: TGCGCCAGCAGCTTTGGGGGGAACACTGAAGCTTTCTTT; CDR3 protein: CASSFGGNTEAFF
clone size: .; V gene: TRBV28; J gene: TRBJ2-5; D gene: TRBD2; CDR3 DNA: TGTGCCAGCAGTTTTCCCGTTTTTGGTTCTAGCGGGATGAGCGACCGCGAGACCCAGTACTTC; CDR3 protein: CASSFPVFGSSGMSDRETQYF
clone size: .; V gene: TRBV18; J gene: TRBJ2-7; D gene: .; CDR3 DNA: TGTGCCAGCTCAGAGGAAGCCGGGACCCCTGACGAGCAGTACTTC; CDR3 protein: CASSEEAGTPDEQYF
clone size: once; V gene: TRBV7-3; J gene: TRBJ2-1; D gene: .; CDR3 DNA: TGTGCCAGCAGCTTAATCCCAGCGTCTGAGCAGTTCTTC; CDR3 protein: CASSLIPASEQFF
clone size: .; V gene: TRBV7-8; J gene: TRBJ2-3; D gene: .; CDR3 DNA: TGTGCCAGCAGCGCAGACAGTACTAGGGACGCAGATACGCAGTATTTT; CDR3 protein: CASSADSTRDADTQYF
clone size: .; V gene: TRBV7-8; J gene: TRBJ2-7; D gene: .; CDR3 DNA: TGTGCCAGCAGCCTTTTCTACGAGCAGTACTTC; CDR3 protein: CASSLFYEQYF
clone size: .; V gene: TRBV4-1; J gene: TRBJ2-3; D gene: TRBD1; CDR3 DNA: TGCGCCAGCAGCCAAGATCCACAGGGGGCGCTTTTAGATACGCAGTATTTT; CDR3 protein: CASSQDPQGALLDTQYF
clone size: .; V gene: TRBV6-5; J gene: TRBJ1-5; D gene: .; CDR3 DNA: TGTGCCAGCAGAATTCGACAGGATAGCAATCAGCCCCAGCATTTT; CDR3 protein: CASRIRQDSNQPQHF
clone size: .; V gene: TRBV6-1; J gene: TRBJ2-7; D gene: TRBD2; CDR3 DNA: TGTGCCAGCAGTGAGCTAGCGGGAGAAGCCTACGAGCAGTACTTC; CDR3 protein: CASSELAGEAYEQYF
clone size: .; V gene: TRBV6-1; J gene: TRBJ2-3; D gene: .; CDR3 DNA: TGTGCCAGCTTAGAAGGGGGAGACACAGATACGCAGTATTTT; CDR3 protein: CASLEGGDTDTQYF
clone size: once; V gene: TRBV9; J gene: TRBJ2-1; D gene: TRBD2; CDR3 DNA: TGTGCCAGCAGCGTACCGGGACTAGCGGGAGTTTCGGATGAGCAGTTCTTC; CDR3 protein: CASSVPGLAGVSDEQFF
clone size: .; V gene: TRBV7-7; J gene: TRBJ2-7; D gene: TRBD2; CDR3 DNA: TGTGCTAGCAGCCAAGGGACTAGCGGGATCTACGAGCAGTACTTC; CDR3 protein: CASSQGTSGIYEQYF
clone size: .; V gene: TRBV27; J gene: TRBJ2-7; D gene: TRBD1; CDR3 DNA: TGTGCCAGTCGTGGACAGGGCCCCTACGAGCAGTACTTC; CDR3 protein: CASRGQGPYEQYF
clone size: medium-sized; V gene: TRBV28; J gene: TRBJ2-1; D gene: TRBD1; CDR3 DNA: TGTGCCAGCAGTTTATTGGGACAGCCCTCCAATGAGCAGTTCTTC; CDR3 protein: CASSLLGQPSNEQFF
clone size: .; V gene: TRBV4-1; J gene: TRBJ2-1; D gene: TRBD2; CDR3 DNA: TGCGCCAGCAGCCCGGGACTAGCGGGATCTGAGCAGTTCTTC; CDR3 protein: CASSPGLAGSEQFF
clone size: .; V gene: TRBV28; J gene: TRBJ2-7; D gene: .; CDR3 DNA: TGTGCCAGCAGGGGGACGCCGTCCTACGAGCAGTACTTC; CDR3 protein: CASRGTPSYEQYF
clone size: .; V gene: TRBV7-6; J gene: TRBJ2-1; D gene: TRBD2; CDR3 DNA: TGTGCCAGCACTTTGTTAAGCGGGAGCCTTCATGAGCAGTTCTTC; CDR3 protein: CASTLLSGSLHEQFF
clone size: .; V gene: TRBV27; J gene: TRBJ2-1; D gene: TRBD1; CDR3 DNA: TGTGCCAGCAGCCAGGGGGCGTGGAATGAGCAGTTCTTC; CDR3 protein: CASSQGAWNEQFF
clone size: .; V gene: TRBV7-9; J gene: TRBJ2-5; D gene: .; CDR3 DNA: TGTGCCAGCAGCTTCTCACCGGGCCCAGCGGTCCAAGAGACCCAGTACTTC; CDR3 protein: CASSFSPGPAVQETQYF
clone size: .; V gene: TRBV6-5; J gene: TRBJ2-7; D gene: .; CDR3 DNA: TGTGCCAGCAGTGAGGGGAGCTCCTACGAGCAGTACTTC; CDR3 protein: CASSEGSSYEQYF
clone size: .; V gene: TRBV5-1; J gene: TRBJ2-1; D gene: .; CDR3 DNA: TGCGCCACCCAGGGGGGTTCCTACAATGAGCAGTTCTTC; CDR3 protein: CATQGGSYNEQFF
clone size: .; V gene: TRBV9; J gene: TRBJ2-1; D gene: .; CDR3 DNA: TGTGCCAGCAGCGGCCCATGGGCTGATGAGCAGTTCTTC; CDR3 protein: CASSGPWADEQFF
clone size: .; V gene: TRBV4-1; J gene: TRBJ2-1; D gene: .; CDR3 DNA: TGCGCCAGCAGCCAAGGAGAGGGGGGGATTTATGAGCAGTTCTTC; CDR3 protein: CASSQGEGGIYEQFF
clone size: .; V gene: TRBV25-1; J gene: TRBJ2-1; D gene: .; CDR3 DNA: TGTGCCAGCAGTGAATCTGGGCATGAGCAGTTCTTC; CDR3 protein: CASSESGHEQFF
clone size: .; V gene: TRBV10-2; J gene: TRBJ1-2; D gene: .; CDR3 DNA: TGCGCCAGCAGCATGTTGAGGGCGGACTCTAGTGGCTACACCTTC; CDR3 protein: CASSMLRADSSGYTF
clone size: .; V gene: TRBV27; J gene: TRBJ1-1; D gene: .; CDR3 DNA: TGTGCCAGCAGTTCCGGCAGCATGAACACTGAAGCTTTCTTT; CDR3 protein: CASSSGSMNTEAFF
clone size: .; V gene: TRBV19; J gene: TRBJ2-1; D gene: .; CDR3 DNA: TGTGCCACAAACAGAGGGAACTACAATGAGCAGTTCTTC; CDR3 protein: CATNRGNYNEQFF
clone size: .; V gene: TRBV28; J gene: TRBJ1-5; D gene: .; CDR3 DNA: TGTGCCAGCAGTTCTGAAGGGTCGAGTCAGCCCCAGCATTTT; CDR3 protein: CASSSEGSSQPQHF
clone size: once; V gene: TRBV5-1; J gene: TRBJ2-1; D gene: .; CDR3 DNA: TGCGCCAGTCGACCAGGGGCTAGCGGTGGGAATGAGCAGTTCTTC; CDR3 protein: CASRPGASGGNEQFF
clone size: once; V gene: TRBV7-9; J gene: TRBJ2-7; D gene: .; CDR3 DNA: TGTGCCAGCAGCATAGGATTGGGGCAGTACTTC; CDR3 protein: CASSIGLGQYF
clone size: .; V gene: TRBV7-3; J gene: TRBJ2-1; D gene: TRBD2; CDR3 DNA: TGTGCCAGCAGCTCCGGGACTAGCGGATACAATGAGCAGTTCTTC; CDR3 protein: CASSSGTSGYNEQFF
clone size: .; V gene: TRBV6-5; J gene: TRBJ2-1; D gene: .; CDR3 DNA: TGTGCCAGCAACCCTCACGGGGGTTTCAATGAGCAGTTCTTC; CDR3 protein: CASNPHGGFNEQFF